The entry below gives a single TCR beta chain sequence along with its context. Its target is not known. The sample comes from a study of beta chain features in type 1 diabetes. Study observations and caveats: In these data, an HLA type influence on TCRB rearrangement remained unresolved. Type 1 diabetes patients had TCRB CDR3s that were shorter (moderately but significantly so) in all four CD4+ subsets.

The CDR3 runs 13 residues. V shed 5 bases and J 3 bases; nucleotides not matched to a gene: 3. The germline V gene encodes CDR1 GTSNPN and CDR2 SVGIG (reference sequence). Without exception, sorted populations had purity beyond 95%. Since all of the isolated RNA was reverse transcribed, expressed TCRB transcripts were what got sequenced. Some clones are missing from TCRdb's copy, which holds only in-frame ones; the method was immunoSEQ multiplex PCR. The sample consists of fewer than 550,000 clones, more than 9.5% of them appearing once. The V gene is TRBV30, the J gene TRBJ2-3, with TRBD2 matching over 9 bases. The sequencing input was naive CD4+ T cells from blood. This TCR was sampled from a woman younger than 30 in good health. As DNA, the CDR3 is TGTGCCTGGCAGAGCGGGAGGACAGATACGCAGTATTTT. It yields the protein CAWQSGRTDTQYF.